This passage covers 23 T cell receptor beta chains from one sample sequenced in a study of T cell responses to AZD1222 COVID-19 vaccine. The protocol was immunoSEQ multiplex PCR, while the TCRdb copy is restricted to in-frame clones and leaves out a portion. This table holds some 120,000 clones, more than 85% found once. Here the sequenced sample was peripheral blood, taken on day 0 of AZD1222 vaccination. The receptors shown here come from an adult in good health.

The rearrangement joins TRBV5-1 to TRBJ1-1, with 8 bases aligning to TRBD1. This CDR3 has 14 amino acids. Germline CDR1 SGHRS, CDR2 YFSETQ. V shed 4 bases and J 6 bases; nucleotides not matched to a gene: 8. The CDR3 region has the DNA TGCGCCAGCAGCCCAGCGGACAGGGTGGCTGAAGCTTTCTTT. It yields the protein CASSPADRVAEAFF.

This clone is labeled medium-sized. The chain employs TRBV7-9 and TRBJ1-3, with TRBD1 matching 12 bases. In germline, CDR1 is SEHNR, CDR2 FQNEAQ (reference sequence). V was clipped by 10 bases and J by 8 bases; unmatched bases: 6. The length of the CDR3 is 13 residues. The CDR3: CATAGQGADTIYF. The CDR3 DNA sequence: TGTGCCACCGCGGGACAGGGGGCAGACACCATATATTTT.

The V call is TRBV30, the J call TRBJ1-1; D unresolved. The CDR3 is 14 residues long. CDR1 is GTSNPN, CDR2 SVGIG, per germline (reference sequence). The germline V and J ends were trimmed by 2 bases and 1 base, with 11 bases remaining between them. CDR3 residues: CAWSCTSENTEAFF. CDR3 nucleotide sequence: TGTGCCTGGAGTTGTACGTCAGAGAACACTGAAGCTTTCTTT.

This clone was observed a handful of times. CDR3 coding DNA: TGCGCCAGCAGCTTGACCCTGGACAGGGGCTACACCTTC. This gives the protein CASSLTLDRGYTF. V gene TRBV5-1 combines with J gene TRBJ1-2, with 7 bases fitting TRBD1. This CDR3 is 13 amino acids long. Germline lookup yields CDR1 SGHRS and CDR2 YFSETQ. J was trimmed by 8 bases and V by 1 base; bases with no gene match: 5.

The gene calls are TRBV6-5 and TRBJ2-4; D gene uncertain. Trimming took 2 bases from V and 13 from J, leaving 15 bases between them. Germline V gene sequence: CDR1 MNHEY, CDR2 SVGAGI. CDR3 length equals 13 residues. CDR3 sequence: CASSYMGRGIQYF. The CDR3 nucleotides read TGTGCCAGCAGTTACATGGGCCGAGGAATACAGTACTTC.

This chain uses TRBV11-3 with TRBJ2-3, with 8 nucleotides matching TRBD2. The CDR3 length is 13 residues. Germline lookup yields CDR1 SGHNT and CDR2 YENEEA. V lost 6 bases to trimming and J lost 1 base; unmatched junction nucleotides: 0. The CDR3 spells CASSSGGTDTQYF. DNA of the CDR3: TGTGCCAGCAGTAGCGGGGGCACAGATACGCAGTATTTT. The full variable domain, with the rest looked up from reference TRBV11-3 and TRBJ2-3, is EAGVVQSPRYKIIEKKQPVAFWCNPISGHNTLYWYLQNLGQGPELLIRYENEEAVDDSQLPKDRFSAERLKGVDSTLKIQPAELGDSAVYLCASSSGGTDTQYFGPGTRLTVL.

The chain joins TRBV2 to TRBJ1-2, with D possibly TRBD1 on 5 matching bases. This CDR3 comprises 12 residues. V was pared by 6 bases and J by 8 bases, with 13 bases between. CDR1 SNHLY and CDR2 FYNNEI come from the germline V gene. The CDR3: CASRYRQTGYTF. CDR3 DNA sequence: TGTGCCAGCAGATACAGACAGACCGGCTACACCTTC.

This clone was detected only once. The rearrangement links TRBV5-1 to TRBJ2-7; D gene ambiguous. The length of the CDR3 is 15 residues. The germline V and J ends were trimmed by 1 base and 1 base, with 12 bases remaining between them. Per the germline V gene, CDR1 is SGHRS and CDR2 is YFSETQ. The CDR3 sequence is CASSLKPELSYEQYF. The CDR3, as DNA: TGCGCCAGCAGCTTGAAGCCAGAACTATCCTACGAGCAGTACTTC.

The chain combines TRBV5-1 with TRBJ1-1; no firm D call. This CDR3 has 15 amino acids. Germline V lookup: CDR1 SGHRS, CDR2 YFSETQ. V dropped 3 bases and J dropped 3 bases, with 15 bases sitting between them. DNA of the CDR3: TGCGCCAGCAGCTCACTAAAAGGAACGGACACTGAAGCTTTCTTT. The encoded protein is CASSSLKGTDTEAFF.

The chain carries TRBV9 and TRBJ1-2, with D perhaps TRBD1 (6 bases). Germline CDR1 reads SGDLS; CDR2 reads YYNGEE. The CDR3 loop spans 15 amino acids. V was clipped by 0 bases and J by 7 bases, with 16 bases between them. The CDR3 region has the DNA TGTGCCAGCAGCGTAGCTACAGGGCTTGATGGTGGCTACACCTTC. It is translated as CASSVATGLDGGYTF.

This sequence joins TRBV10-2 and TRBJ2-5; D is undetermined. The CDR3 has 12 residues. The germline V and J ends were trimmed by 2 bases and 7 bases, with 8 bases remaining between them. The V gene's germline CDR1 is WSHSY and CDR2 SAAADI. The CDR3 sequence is CASSEDVGTQYF. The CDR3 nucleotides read TGCGCCAGCAGTGAGGACGTCGGGACCCAGTACTTC.

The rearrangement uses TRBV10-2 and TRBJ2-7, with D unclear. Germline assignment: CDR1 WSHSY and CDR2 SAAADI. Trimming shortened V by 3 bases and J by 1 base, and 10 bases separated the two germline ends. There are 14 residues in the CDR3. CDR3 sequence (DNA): TGCGCCAGCAGTGAAAGGGTTGGGTCCTACGAGCAGTACTTC. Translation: CASSERVGSYEQYF.

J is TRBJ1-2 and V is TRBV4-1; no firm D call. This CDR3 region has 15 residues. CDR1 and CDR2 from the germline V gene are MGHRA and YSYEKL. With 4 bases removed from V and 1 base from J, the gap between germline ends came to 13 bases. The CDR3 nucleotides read TGCGCCAGCAGCCCCCCTAAAGGAAGTAACTATGGCTACACCTTC. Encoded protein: CASSPPKGSNYGYTF.

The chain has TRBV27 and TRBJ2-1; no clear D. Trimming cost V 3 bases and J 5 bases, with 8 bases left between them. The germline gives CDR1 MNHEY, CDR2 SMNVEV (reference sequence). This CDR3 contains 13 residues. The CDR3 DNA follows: TGTGCCAGCAGTTTCCTTCGCGACAATGAGCAGTTCTTC. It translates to CASSFLRDNEQFF.

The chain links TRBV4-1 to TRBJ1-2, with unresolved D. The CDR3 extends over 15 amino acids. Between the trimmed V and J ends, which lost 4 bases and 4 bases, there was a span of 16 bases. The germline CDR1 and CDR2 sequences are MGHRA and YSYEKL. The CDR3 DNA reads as TGCGCCAGCAGCCCCCTGCGGGTACCTCCCTATGGCTACACCTTC. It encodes CASSPLRVPPYGYTF.

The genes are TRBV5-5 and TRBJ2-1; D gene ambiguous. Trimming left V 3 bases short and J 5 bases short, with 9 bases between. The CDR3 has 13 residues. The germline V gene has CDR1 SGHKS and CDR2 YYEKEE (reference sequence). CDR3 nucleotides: TGTGCCAGCAGCTCAGGCCCCCACAATGAGCAGTTCTTC. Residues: CASSSGPHNEQFF.

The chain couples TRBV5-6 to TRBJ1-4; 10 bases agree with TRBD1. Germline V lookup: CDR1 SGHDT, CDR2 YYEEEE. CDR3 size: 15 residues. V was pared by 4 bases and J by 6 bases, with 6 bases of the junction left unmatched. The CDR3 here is CASSVVGTGDEKLFF. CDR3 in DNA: TGTGCCAGCAGCGTGGTCGGGACAGGGGATGAAAAACTGTTTTTT.

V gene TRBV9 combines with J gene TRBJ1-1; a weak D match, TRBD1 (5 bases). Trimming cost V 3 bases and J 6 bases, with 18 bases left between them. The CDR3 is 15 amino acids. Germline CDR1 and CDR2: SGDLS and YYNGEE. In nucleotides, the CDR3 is TGTGCCAGCAGCGCAGCAGGGACCGCCCTTTCTGAAGCTTTCTTT. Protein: CASSAAGTALSEAFF.

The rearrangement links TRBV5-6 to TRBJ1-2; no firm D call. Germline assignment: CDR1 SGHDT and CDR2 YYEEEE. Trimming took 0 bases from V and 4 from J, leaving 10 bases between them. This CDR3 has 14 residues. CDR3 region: CASSLGTDLYGYTF. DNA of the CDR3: TGTGCCAGCAGCTTGGGGACCGACCTCTATGGCTACACCTTC.

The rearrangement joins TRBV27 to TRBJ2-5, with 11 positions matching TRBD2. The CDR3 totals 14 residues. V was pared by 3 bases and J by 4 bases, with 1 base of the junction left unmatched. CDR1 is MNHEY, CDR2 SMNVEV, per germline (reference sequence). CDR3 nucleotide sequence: TGTGCCAGCAGTTTCCTAGCGGGGGGAGAGACCCAGTACTTC. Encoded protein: CASSFLAGGETQYF.

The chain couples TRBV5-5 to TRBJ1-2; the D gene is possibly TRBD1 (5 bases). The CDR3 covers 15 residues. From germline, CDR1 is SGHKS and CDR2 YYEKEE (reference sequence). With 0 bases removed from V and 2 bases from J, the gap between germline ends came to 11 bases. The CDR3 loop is CASSLVSRANYGYTF. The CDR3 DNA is TGTGCCAGCAGCTTGGTGTCCAGGGCGAACTATGGCTACACCTTC.

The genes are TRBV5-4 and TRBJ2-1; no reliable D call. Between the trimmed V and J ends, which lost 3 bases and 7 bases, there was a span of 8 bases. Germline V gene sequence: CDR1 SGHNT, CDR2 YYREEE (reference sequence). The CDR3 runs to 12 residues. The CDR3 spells CASSSSQNEQFF. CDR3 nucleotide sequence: TGTGCCAGCAGCTCTTCCCAAAATGAGCAGTTCTTC.

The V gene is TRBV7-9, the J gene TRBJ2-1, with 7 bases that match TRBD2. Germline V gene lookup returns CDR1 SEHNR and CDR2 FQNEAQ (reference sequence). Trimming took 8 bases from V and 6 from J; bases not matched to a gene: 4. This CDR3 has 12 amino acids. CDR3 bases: TGTGCCAGCGGTGGGGGGGGCAATGAGCAGTTCTTC. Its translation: CASGGGGNEQFF.